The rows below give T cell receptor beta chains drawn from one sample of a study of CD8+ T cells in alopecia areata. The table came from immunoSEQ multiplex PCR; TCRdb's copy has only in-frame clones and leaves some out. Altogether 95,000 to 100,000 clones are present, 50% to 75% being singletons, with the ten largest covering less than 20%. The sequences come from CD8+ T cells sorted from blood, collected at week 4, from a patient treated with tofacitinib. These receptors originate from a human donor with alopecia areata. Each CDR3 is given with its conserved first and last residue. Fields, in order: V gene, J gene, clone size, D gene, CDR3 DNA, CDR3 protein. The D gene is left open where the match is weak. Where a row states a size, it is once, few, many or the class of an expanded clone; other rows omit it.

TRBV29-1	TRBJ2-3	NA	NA	TGCAGCGTTGAGCGGGGCCTGACAGATACGCAGTATTTT	CSVERGLTDTQYF
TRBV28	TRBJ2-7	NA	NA	TGTGCCAGCAGTTTACGAGCTAGTAGTGCCGAGCAGTACTTC	CASSLRASSAEQYF
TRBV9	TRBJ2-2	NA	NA	TGTGCCAGCAGCGTCAGGCTGGACTCGGACAGAGCGAACACCGGGGAGCTGTTTTTT	CASSVRLDSDRANTGELFF
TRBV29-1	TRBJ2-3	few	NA	TGCAGCGCCACCCCGGGTCTAACTAGCCTCCTCAGCACAGATACGCAGTATTTT	CSATPGLTSLLSTDTQYF
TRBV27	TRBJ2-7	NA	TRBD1	TGTGCCAGCAGTTTATCTGGGACAGGGGGCGGCGAGCAGTACTTC	CASSLSGTGGGEQYF
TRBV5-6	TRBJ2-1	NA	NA	TGTGCCAGCAGCGCGGGGCCGGGAAATGAGCAGTTCTTC	CASSAGPGNEQFF
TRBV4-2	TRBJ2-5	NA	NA	TGTGCCAGCAGCCAAGACAGCCAAGAGACCCAGTACTTC	CASSQDSQETQYF
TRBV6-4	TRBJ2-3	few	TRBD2	TGTGCCAGCAGTGACTCCGCGGGGGGGCCAGATACGCAGTATTTT	CASSDSAGGPDTQYF
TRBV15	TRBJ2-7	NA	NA	TGTGCCACCAGCAGCCCAGAGCGGACGGGGTACGAGCAGTACTTC	CATSSPERTGYEQYF
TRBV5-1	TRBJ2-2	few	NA	TGCGCCAGCAGCTGGTCAGGGGACGCCGGGGAGCTGTTTTTT	CASSWSGDAGELFF
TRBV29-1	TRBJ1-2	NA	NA	TGCAGCGTTGAGACCCTTGGTGGCTACACCTTC	CSVETLGGYTF
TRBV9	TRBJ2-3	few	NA	TGTGCCAGCAGCGTAGTGGCGGGGACATTCACAGATACGCAGTATTTT	CASSVVAGTFTDTQYF
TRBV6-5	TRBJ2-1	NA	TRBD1	TGTGCCAGCGAAGCACAGGGGGGCGATGAGCAGTTCTTC	CASEAQGGDEQFF
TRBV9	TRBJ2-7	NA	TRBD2	TGTGCCAGCAGCCCTCGGGGACTAGTCACCTACGAGCAGTACTTC	CASSPRGLVTYEQYF
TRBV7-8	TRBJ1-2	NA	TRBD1	TGTGCCAGCAGCTTAGCAGGGACAGGGGGCAACTATGGCTACACCTTC	CASSLAGTGGNYGYTF
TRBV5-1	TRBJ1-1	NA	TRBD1	TGCGCCAGCAGCCCGGGACAGGGGAACACTGAAGCTTTCTTT	CASSPGQGNTEAFF
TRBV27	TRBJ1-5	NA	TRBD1	TGTGCCAGCAGTTCGACAGGGGTCGGCCAGCCCCAGCATTTT	CASSSTGVGQPQHF
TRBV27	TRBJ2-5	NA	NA	TGTGCCAGCAGTTGGGTAGGGCCACGGCAAGAGACCCAGTACTTC	CASSWVGPRQETQYF
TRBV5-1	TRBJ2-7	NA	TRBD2	TGCGCCAGCAGCCTCGGACTAGCGGGAGCGGGGGAGCAGTACTTC	CASSLGLAGAGEQYF
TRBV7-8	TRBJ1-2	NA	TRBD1	TGTGCCAGCAGCTCGGCGACCCGGGACAGGGGGGGCTATGGCTACACCTTC	CASSSATRDRGGYGYTF
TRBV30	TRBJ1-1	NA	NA	TGTGCCTGGAGTGACAGCCAGAACACTGAAGCTTTCTTT	CAWSDSQNTEAFF
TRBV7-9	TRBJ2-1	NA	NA	TGTGCCAGCAGCTTAAGGTCGGGCTCCTACAATGAGCAGTTCTTC	CASSLRSGSYNEQFF
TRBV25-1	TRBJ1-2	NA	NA	TGTGCCAGCAGTTTCGGACAGCTCCATGGCTACACCTTC	CASSFGQLHGYTF
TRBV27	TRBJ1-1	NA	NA	TGTGCCAGCAGCCCAACGGAATTGAACACTGAAGCTTTCTTT	CASSPTELNTEAFF
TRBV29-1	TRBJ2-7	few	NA	TGCAGCGCCTCCCAGGGGAAGGAGCAGTACTTC	CSASQGKEQYF
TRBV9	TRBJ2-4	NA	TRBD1	TGTGCCAGCAGCGCCAAGACAGGGGGCAAAAACATTCAGTACTTC	CASSAKTGGKNIQYF
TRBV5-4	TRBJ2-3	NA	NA	TGTGCCAGCAGAGCGGGAGATACGCAGTATTTT	CASRAGDTQYF
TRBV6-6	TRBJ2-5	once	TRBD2	TGTGCCAGCAGTGGGGGAGGGGAGACCCAGTACTTC	CASSGGGETQYF
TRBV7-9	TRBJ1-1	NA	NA	TGTGCCAGCAGCCATACAGTCCTGAACACTGAAGCTTTCTTT	CASSHTVLNTEAFF
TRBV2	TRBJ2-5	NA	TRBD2	TGTGCCAGCAGTGAAGCGCTTCTACTAGCGGAAACTCAAGAGACCCAGTACTTC	CASSEALLLAETQETQYF
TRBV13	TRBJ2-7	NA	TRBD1	TGTGCCAGCAGCGATTCAGGGGGTCGCGAGCAGTACTTC	CASSDSGGREQYF
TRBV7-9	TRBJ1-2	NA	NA	TGTGCCAGCAGCTCCCCCGGTAGACAGTATGGCTACACCTTC	CASSSPGRQYGYTF
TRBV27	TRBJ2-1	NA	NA	TGTGCCAGCAGTTTAGGACCGGAGGGCCATGAGCAGTTCTTC	CASSLGPEGHEQFF
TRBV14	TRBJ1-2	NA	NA	TGTGCCAGCAGCCAATCCAGGGAGCCCTATGGCTACACCTTC	CASSQSREPYGYTF
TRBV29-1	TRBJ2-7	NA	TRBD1	TGCAGCGTTGAAGATGGACAGGGGGCTTTCGAGCAGTACTTC	CSVEDGQGAFEQYF
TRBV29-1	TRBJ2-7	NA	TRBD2	TGCAGCGTTGCCTGGACTAGCCTCGTCTACGAGCAGTACTTC	CSVAWTSLVYEQYF
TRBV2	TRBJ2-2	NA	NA	TGTGCCAGCATCTTTCAGAGCACCGGGGAGCTGTTTTTT	CASIFQSTGELFF
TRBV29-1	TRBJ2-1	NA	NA	TGCTACGAAGGGAGGGGGGGTGATGAGCAGTTCTTC	CYEGRGGDEQFF
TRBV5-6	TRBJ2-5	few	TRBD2	TGTGCCAGCAGCTTGGGACTAGCGGGAGTGGGAGAGACCCAGTACTTC	CASSLGLAGVGETQYF
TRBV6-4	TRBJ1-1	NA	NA	TGTGCCAGCAGTGACGAGGGGAACACTGAAGCTTTCTTT	CASSDEGNTEAFF
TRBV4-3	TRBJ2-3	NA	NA	TGCGCCAGCAGCCCGTCCCGGTCAGATACGCAGTATTTT	CASSPSRSDTQYF
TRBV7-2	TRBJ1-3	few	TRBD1	TGTGCCAGCAGCTCGGACAGGTTTTACTCTGGAAACACCATATATTTT	CASSSDRFYSGNTIYF
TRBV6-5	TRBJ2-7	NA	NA	TGTGCCAGCAGTCTGGGGGACCTCGCCTACGAGCAGTACTTC	CASSLGDLAYEQYF
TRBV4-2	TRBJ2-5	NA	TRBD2	TGTGCCAGCAGAGAAGGGACTAGCGTTATGGTAGAGACCCAGTACTTC	CASREGTSVMVETQYF
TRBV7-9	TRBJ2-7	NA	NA	TGTGCCAGCAGCCCAAGTCGGGGGACACAGCTCTCCTACGAGCAGTACTTC	CASSPSRGTQLSYEQYF
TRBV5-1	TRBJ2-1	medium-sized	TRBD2	TGCGCCAGCAGCTCCGGACTAGCGGGAGGTGGTGAGCAGTTCTTC	CASSSGLAGGGEQFF
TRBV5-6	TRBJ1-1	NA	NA	TGTGCCAGCAGCTTTTTAACACGGGGGTCGGTTGAAGCTTTCTTT	CASSFLTRGSVEAFF
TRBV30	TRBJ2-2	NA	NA	TGTGCCTGGAGTGATGATCCGGGCCCCCCGACCGGGGAGCTGTTTTTT	CAWSDDPGPPTGELFF
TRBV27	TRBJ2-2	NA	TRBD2	TGTGCCAGCATAGGAGTAGCGGGAACCGGGGAGCTGTTTTTT	CASIGVAGTGELFF
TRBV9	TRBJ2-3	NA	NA	TGTGCCAGCAGCGTAGGGGTTCTTACAGATACGCAGTATTTT	CASSVGVLTDTQYF
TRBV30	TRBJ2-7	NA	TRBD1	TGTGCCTGGAGAAAAGACAGCCAGGGGGTCTACGAGCAGTACTTC	CAWRKDSQGVYEQYF
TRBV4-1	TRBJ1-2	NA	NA	TGCGCCAGCAGCCAGGGGCGGCCGTCCCGGGATGGCTACACCTTC	CASSQGRPSRDGYTF
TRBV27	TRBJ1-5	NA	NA	TGTGCCAGCAGTCCTTGGTTGGGCCAGCCCCAGCATTTT	CASSPWLGQPQHF
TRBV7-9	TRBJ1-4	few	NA	TGTGCCAGCAGCCCGATACAGGGCACTAATGAAAAACTGTTTTTT	CASSPIQGTNEKLFF
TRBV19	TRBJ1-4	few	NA	TGTGCCACGAACAGCGCTGAAAAACTGTTTTTT	CATNSAEKLFF
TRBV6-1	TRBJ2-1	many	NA	TGTGCCAGCAGTGAGGGGGGGCCTTACAATGAGCAGTTCTTC	CASSEGGPYNEQFF
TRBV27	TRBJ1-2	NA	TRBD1	TGTGCCAGCAACCCAACCGGGACAGGCGGAAGGAACTATGGCTACACCTTC	CASNPTGTGGRNYGYTF
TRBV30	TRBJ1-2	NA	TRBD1	TGTGCCTGGGAGCGGGACAGATTCAACTATGGCTACACCTTC	CAWERDRFNYGYTF
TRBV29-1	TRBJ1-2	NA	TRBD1	TGCAGCGTCGAAACGGACAGGGGGAAGGGCTACACCTTC	CSVETDRGKGYTF
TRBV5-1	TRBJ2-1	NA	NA	TGCGCCAGCAGCTTGTCGAGCTCGGTGTACAATGAGCAGTTCTTC	CASSLSSSVYNEQFF